This T cell receptor beta chain came from a study of immune evolution from preneoplasia to lung adenocarcinoma. Findings and caveats of the study: Top clone frequencies peaked in normal lung, apparently declining through invasive adenocarcinoma.

As concerns this clone: The antigen remains undetermined. Other DNA sequences in this sample translate to the same CDR3.

Resections took place in Japan or China from 2014 to 2017. Clones were sequenced by immunoSEQ multiplex PCR, and TCRdb holds only the in-frame ones, with some missing. The table has roughly 7,000 clones, around four fifths seen once; the top ten hold around 6.4%. V was pared by 3 bases and J by 3 bases, with 9 bases between. This CDR3 spans 13 amino acids. Germline CDR1 and CDR2: MNHEY and SVGAGI. The TCR was taken from a person aged 60-79 years with lung adenocarcinoma. This chain joins TRBV6-5 and TRBJ2-7; TRBD1 is a possible D gene (5 bases). Input material: FFPE adjacent normal lung tissue. The CDR3 bases are TGTGCCAGCAGTTATGACAGAGACTACGAGCAGTACGTC. This gives the protein CASSYDRDYEQYV.